This is a list of T cell receptor beta chains from one sample in a study of blood T cell repertoires in COVID-19. Measured with immunoSEQ multiplex PCR; TCRdb has only the in-frame clones, and not every one. Altogether about 160,000 clones are present, over 60% being singletons, with the ten largest covering about 3.8%. The specimen was peripheral blood. The receptor set was obtained from a woman aged 80 or over with acute or convalescent COVID-19. Each CDR3 is given with its conserved first and last residue. A D gene is named only where the DNA matches it firmly. Size tells how often a clone was seen (once, few, many) or the class of an expanded clone, and some rows leave it out.

TRBV3-1/TRBV3-2	NA	TRBJ2-3	NA	TGTGCCAGCAGCCAAGCTTGGGGGCATTCTAGCACAGATACGCAGTATTTT	CASSQAWGHSSTDTQYF
TRBV6-5	NA	TRBJ1-5	NA	TGTGCCAGCGGCCTCCGCCAGGTAGCCCAGCATTTT	CASGLRQVAQHF
TRBV7-2	few	TRBJ1-1	NA	TGTGCCAGCAGCTTAGGGCGCTGGGAGGAAGCTTTCTTT	CASSLGRWEEAFF
TRBV10-3	once	TRBJ2-5	TRBD2	TGTGCCATCCGACGAGGGGAGGGAGGGGCCCAAGAGACCCAGTACTTC	CAIRRGEGGAQETQYF
TRBV3-1/TRBV3-2	NA	TRBJ1-2	NA	TGTGCCAGCAGCCTAAGGGACTCTGGCTACACCTTC	CASSLRDSGYTF
TRBV30	NA	TRBJ1-1	NA	TGTGCCTGGAGCGGACAGCTAAACACTGAAGCTTTCTTT	CAWSGQLNTEAFF
TRBV27	NA	TRBJ1-5	TRBD1	TGTGCCAGCAGTTTATCCGGGACAGGGCCTCAGCCCCAGCATTTT	CASSLSGTGPQPQHF
TRBV5-6	few	TRBJ1-1	NA	TGTGCCAGCAGCTGGACAGTCAACAAAGGTGAAGCTTTCTTT	CASSWTVNKGEAFF
TRBV6-4	NA	TRBJ2-1	NA	TGTGCCAGCAGTGTACAGGGATCCTACAATGAGCAGTTCTTC	CASSVQGSYNEQFF
TRBV7-8	NA	TRBJ2-2	NA	TGTGCCAGCAGCTTAGTTATCGGCGGCGGGGAGCTGTTTTTT	CASSLVIGGGELFF
TRBV9	NA	TRBJ1-4	NA	TGTGCCAGCAGCTCCGAGACAAGGGGAGGCGAAAAACTGTTTTTT	CASSSETRGGEKLFF
TRBV30	NA	TRBJ2-2	NA	TGTGCCTGGAGTAACAGTCGTTCCGGGGAGCTGTTTTTT	CAWSNSRSGELFF